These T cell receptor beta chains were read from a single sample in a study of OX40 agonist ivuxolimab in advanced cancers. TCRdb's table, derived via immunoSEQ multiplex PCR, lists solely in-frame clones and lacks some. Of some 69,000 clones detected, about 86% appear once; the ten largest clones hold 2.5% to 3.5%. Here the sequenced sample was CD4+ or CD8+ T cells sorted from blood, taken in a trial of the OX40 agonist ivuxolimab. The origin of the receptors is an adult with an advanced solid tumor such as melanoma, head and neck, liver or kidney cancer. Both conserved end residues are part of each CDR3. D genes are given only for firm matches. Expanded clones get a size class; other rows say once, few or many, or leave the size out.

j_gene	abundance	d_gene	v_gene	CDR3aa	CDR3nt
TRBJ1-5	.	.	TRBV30	CACNRELNQPQHF	TGTGCCTGTAACAGGGAACTCAATCAGCCCCAGCATTTT
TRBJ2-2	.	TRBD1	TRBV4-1	CASSPGQGASGELFF	TGCGCCAGCAGCCCCGGACAGGGGGCATCCGGGGAGCTGTTTTTT
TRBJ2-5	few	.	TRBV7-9	CASSDYRESQETQYF	TGTGCCAGCAGCGACTACCGGGAATCTCAAGAGACCCAGTACTTC
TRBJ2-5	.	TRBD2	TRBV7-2	CASSLSLSRGGDETQYF	TGTGCCAGCAGCTTATCCCTCTCTCGTGGGGGGGACGAGACCCAGTACTTC
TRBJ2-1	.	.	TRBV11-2	CASSSLSGSYNEQFF	TGTGCCAGCAGCTCCCTTAGCGGCTCCTACAATGAGCAGTTCTTC
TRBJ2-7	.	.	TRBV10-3	CAISDEGYEQYF	TGTGCCATCAGTGATGAGGGCTACGAGCAGTACTTC
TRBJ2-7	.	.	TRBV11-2	CASSLTRTSYEQYF	TGTGCCAGCAGCTTAACTCGGACTTCCTACGAGCAGTACTTC
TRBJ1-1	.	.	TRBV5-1	CASSQGQNTEAFF	TGCGCCAGCAGCCAGGGGCAGAACACTGAAGCTTTCTTT
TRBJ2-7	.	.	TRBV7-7	CASKEQYF	TGTGCTAGCAAGGAGCAGTACTTC
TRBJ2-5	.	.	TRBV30	CAWSAGWETQYF	TGTGCCTGGAGTGCAGGGTGGGAGACCCAGTACTTC
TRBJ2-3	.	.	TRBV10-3	CAIRPFGSTDTQYF	TGTGCCATCAGGCCCTTTGGAAGCACAGATACGCAGTATTTT
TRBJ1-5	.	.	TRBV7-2	CASSLASPPGSNQPQHF	TGTGCCAGCAGCTTAGCGTCCCCACCGGGTAGCAATCAGCCCCAGCATTTT
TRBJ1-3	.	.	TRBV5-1	CASSLGGNTIYF	TGCGCCAGCAGCTTGGGGGGAAACACCATATATTTT
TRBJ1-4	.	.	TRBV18	CASSRSVQATNEKLFF	TGTGCCAGCTCACGTTCGGTGCAGGCAACTAATGAAAAACTGTTTTTT
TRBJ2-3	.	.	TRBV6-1	CASRGTDAGTQYF	TGTGCCAGCAGGGGGACCGACGCAGGTACGCAGTATTTT
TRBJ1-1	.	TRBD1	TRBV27	CASSRQDRFGGAFF	TGTGCCAGCAGCCGCCAGGACAGGTTCGGGGGAGCTTTCTTT
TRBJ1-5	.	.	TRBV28	CASTRGGSNQPQHF	TGTGCCAGCACTAGGGGGGGTAGCAATCAGCCCCAGCATTTT
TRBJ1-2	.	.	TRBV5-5	CASSPGGSQANYGYTF	TGTGCCAGCAGCCCCGGGGGCAGTCAAGCTAACTATGGCTACACCTTC
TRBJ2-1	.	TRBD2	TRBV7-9	CASSLLAGGAYNEQFF	TGTGCCAGCAGCTTACTAGCGGGAGGCGCCTACAATGAGCAGTTCTTC
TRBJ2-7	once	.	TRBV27	CASSLGPTIGSLGREQYF	TGTGCCAGCAGTTTAGGCCCCACTATAGGTAGCTTAGGACGCGAGCAGTACTTC
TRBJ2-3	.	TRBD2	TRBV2	CASSPTSGAFTDTQYF	TGTGCCAGCAGCCCGACTAGCGGGGCCTTCACAGATACGCAGTATTTT
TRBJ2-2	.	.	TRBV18	CASSPNRNPGELFF	TGTGCCAGCTCACCCAACAGGAATCCCGGGGAGCTGTTTTTT
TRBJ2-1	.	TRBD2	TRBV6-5	CASSQPGGNEQFF	TGTGCCAGCAGCCAACCGGGGGGCAATGAGCAGTTCTTC
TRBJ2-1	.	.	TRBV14	CASSRAGGGKGGHEQFF	TGTGCCAGCAGCCGAGCCGGTGGCGGGAAGGGGGGACATGAGCAGTTCTTC
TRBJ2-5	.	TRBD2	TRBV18	CASSPPLAGETQYF	TGTGCCAGCTCACCACCCCTAGCGGGGGAGACCCAGTACTTC
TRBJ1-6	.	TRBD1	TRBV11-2	CASSLVRQGAYNSPLHF	TGTGCCAGCAGCTTAGTTAGACAGGGGGCCTATAATTCACCCCTCCACTTT
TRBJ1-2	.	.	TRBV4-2	CASSNSRDYGYTF	TGTGCCAGCAGCAATTCGCGGGATTATGGCTACACCTTC
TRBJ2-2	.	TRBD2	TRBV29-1	CSVTSGSAGELFF	TGCAGCGTTACTAGCGGGAGTGCCGGGGAGCTGTTTTTT
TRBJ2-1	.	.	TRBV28	CASSLQGRKDNEQFF	TGTGCCAGCAGTTTACAGGGGAGAAAGGACAATGAGCAGTTCTTC
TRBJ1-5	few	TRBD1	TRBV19	CASSPGTAKRQPQHF	TGTGCCAGTAGCCCGGGGACAGCCAAAAGACAGCCCCAGCATTTT
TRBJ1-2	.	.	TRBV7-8	CASSFSGGNTNYGYTF	TGTGCCAGCAGCTTTTCAGGTGGCAATACTAACTATGGCTACACCTTC
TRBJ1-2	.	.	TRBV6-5	CASSGTPSSSGYTF	TGTGCCAGCAGCGGGACACCGAGTAGTAGTGGCTACACCTTC
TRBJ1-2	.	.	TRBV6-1	CASSEGGNRDGYTF	TGTGCCAGCAGTGAAGGCGGGAACAGGGATGGCTACACCTTC
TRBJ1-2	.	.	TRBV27	CASSGTAYYGYTF	TGTGCCAGCTCCGGGACTGCTTACTATGGCTACACCTTC
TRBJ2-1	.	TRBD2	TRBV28	CASSLAGLAGGGEQFF	TGTGCCAGCAGTTTAGCGGGACTAGCGGGGGGAGGGGAGCAGTTCTTC
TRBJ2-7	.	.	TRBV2	CASSDGGSSSYEQYF	TGTGCCAGCAGTGATGGGGGCAGTAGCTCCTACGAGCAGTACTTC
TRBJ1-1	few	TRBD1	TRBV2	CASGTVPEAFF	TGTGCCAGCGGGACAGTTCCTGAAGCTTTCTTT
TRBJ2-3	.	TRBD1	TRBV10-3	CAIGDRAPDTQYF	TGTGCCATCGGGGACAGGGCCCCAGATACGCAGTATTTT
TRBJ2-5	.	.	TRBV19	CASSISRTQYF	TGTGCCAGTAGTATTTCGAGGACCCAGTACTTC